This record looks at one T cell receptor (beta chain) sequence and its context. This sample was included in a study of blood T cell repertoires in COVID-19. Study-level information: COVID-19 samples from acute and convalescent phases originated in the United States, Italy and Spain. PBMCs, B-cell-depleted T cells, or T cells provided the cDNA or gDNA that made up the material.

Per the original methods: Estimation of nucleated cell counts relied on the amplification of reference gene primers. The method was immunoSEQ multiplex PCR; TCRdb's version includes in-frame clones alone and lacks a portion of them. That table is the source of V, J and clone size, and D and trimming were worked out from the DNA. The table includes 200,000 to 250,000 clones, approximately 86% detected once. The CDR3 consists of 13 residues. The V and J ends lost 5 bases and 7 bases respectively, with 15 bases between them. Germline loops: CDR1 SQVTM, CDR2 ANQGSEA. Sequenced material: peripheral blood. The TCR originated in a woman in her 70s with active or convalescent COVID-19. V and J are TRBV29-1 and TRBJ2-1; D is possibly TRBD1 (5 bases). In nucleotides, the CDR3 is TGCAGCGTTTCGTTACAGGTCGGTAATGAGCAGTTCTTC. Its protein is CSVSLQVGNEQFF.